A single T cell receptor (beta chain) is shown here with its context. This clone was counted once. Its antigen is not yet known. No much larger clone is present one base from it, and per-base qualities are unavailable. This entry is derived from a study of cytomegalovirus exposure and HLA in healthy donors (dated by TCRdb to about 2017). In terms of the full investigation: According to an earlier analysis of several hundred of the donors, about 179 million T cells yielded 95 million to 140 million unique TCR beta sequences and about 300 Gb of sequence data. About 280 gigabases of sequencing data and around 88 million unique TCR sequences made up an early release that covered fewer than 650 HLA-typed donors. Of the roughly 400 genotyped donors, approximately 80% fell in the genetic ancestry cluster associated with self-reported Caucasian donors. The study aimed to test whether signatures of past pathogen exposure could be identified by cataloging public T cell receptors. Using immunosequencing, the study profiled T cell repertoires from around 670 subjects and related those repertoires to cytomegalovirus serostatus. Besides the first cohort of roughly 640 subjects, a separate validation cohort made up of 95 to 150 different subjects was used. High-throughput TCR immunosequencing, statistical association of individual TCRs with disease status, and machine learning were combined to predict cytomegalovirus infection status. To study patterns of TCR occurrence, a later analysis re-analyzed previously published TCR beta repertoires from under 750 donors and added high-resolution HLA genotyping. Rather than drawing on any new phenotypic data, the later analysis identified candidate immune exposures from TCR beta sequences and the way those sequences occurred across donors. An earlier analysis of more than 450 of the donors used high-throughput TCR beta sequencing to judge whether each TCR beta V gene segment behaved as functional or pseudogenic. Alongside the repertoire data, information on donor age, sex, ethnicity and CMV serostatus was compiled. Genome-wide SNP genotypes for about 65% of the 666 donors were used in a later genetic analysis, which treated that subset as a discovery cohort. All discovery cohort repertoires had been generated on a single sequencing platform. HLA typing included class I and class II loci at four-digit resolution. Typing coverage varied by locus: roughly 629-640 donors for A, B, C, DRB1 and DQB1; 500 to 550 for DQA1; approximately 570 for DPA1; 400 to 480 for DPB1. Because of strong linkage in the cohort, a handful of DR-DQ haplotypes were treated as single units for association and clustering. Across about 380 genotyped donors of the cohort, an average of roughly 250,000 unique TCR beta nucleotide sequences per donor were sequenced, and roughly 17% of those sequences were non-productive.

V is trimmed back by 3 bases and J by 1 base, and the junction contains 1 base that no gene match accounts for. Taken from cysteine to phenylalanine, the CDR3 has 14 residues. Only CDR3 DNA is held: 42 bases, read in frame from base 1. Based on the germline V gene, the CDR1 and CDR2 sequences are LGHNA and YSLEER. In total, approximately 700 healthy bone marrow donors made up the cohort. All cohort members were sampled while nominally healthy, although unrecorded immune exposures were likely present. The donor tested CMV seropositive and was one of the 289 seropositive cohort members. A peripheral blood sample was collected from each donor, and TCR beta sequencing was performed on peripheral blood mononuclear cells. Genomic DNA extraction from the blood cell samples was performed with the Qiagen DNeasy Blood Extraction Kit. The paper as a whole reports these results and caveats: The authors suggested that the approach could potentially be generalized to other disease states and immunological phenotypes. According to a later genetic analysis, donors in an Asian-associated ancestry cluster had fewer N-insertions in productive TCRs than the approximately 690-donor mean. According to a later analysis, TCR association rates differed among HLA loci, with DRB1 alleles showing the most associated TCRs and HLA-C alleles showing the fewest. Immune exposure information for the cohort was limited to CMV serostatus. This cohort had only TCR beta chains sequenced, and the lack of alpha or paired-chain data limited which features could be detected. Correlated functional status among segregating V segments might reflect linkage disequilibrium, but an unknown experimental factor could not be ruled out. The study gave a list of under 200 TCR beta chains associated with cytomegalovirus. In both the original and validation cohorts, the classifier was reported to diagnose cytomegalovirus status with high specificity and sensitivity. In a later analysis, HLA-associated TCR beta chains were found to be more clonally expanded and to have lower generation probabilities than equally common non-associated chains. Sequencing depth was assumed to be roughly uniform across donors in the presence/absence analyses, though that assumption may not hold. The sequencing pipeline was judged likely to have produced a cluster of highly shared sequence variants as a technical artifact. A further reported finding was that TCR beta sequences accurately predicted the HLA-A and HLA-B alleles for most subjects in the first cohort. When HLA alleles, especially DR and DQ, strongly co-occurred, TCR associations were difficult to assign to individual alleles. In an earlier analysis of around 500 of the donors, most TCR beta V segments appeared in productive rearrangements about 87% or about 30% of the time, broadly matching IMGT annotations. Most TCR sequences were seen in very few donors, while some public TCRs were found in many individuals. A later analysis found that most CMV-associated TCR beta chains appeared HLA-restricted, with HLA associations seemingly driven largely by CMV exposure. A later analysis reported that several top co-occurrence clusters appeared linked to parvovirus B19, influenza, CMV and Epstein-Barr virus. In vitro tests confirmed that a few of the cytomegalovirus-associated TCR beta chains recognize cytomegalovirus antigens. Because HLA typing was unavailable for some donors at each locus, only the typed subset was used in association tests. A later genetic analysis associated a missense DCLRE1C variant with V-gene and J-gene trimming of TCR beta chains, and an independent cohort replicated the association. The 87-base-pair reads could not distinguish some IMGT-functional V segments, including TRBV6-2 and TRBV6-3, so those segments were excluded. In a later analysis, 15,000 to 20,000 TCR beta sequences were associated with specific HLA alleles at a false discovery rate of 0.05. Approximately 18 rarely observed V segments, including chromosome 9 orphons, were excluded from the earlier analysis of a few hundred of the donors because counts were too low.

The method was the immunoSEQ multiplex PCR assay. For the multiplex PCR, a mixture combining 60 forward primers for TCR Vbeta segments and 13 reverse primers for TCR Jbeta segments was used. Amplification of the CDR3 region of rearranged TCR beta genes was performed with a multiplex PCR assay on genomic DNA. On the Illumina HiSeq System, the amplified TCR beta libraries were sequenced as 87-base-pair reads. Processing in the source paper ran as follows. A later analysis tallied 80 million to 95 million unique TCR beta chains across the 666 repertoires, and about 12 million of those chains were shared by two or more donors. Raw reads were error-corrected and collapsed into unique sequences by a nearest-neighbor algorithm in which closely related sequences were merged to remove PCR and sequencing errors. Alignment of CDR3 sequences to IMGT reference sequences was used to assign V, D and J gene segments. Each retained sequence needed at least a six-nucleotide match to both a V gene segment and a J gene segment. A rearrangement counted as productive if the CDR3 had no stop codons and remained in frame with V and J, and every other rearrangement counted as non-productive. CDR3 was defined according to IMGT convention as the region running from the second conserved V-encoded cysteine to the conserved J-encoded phenylalanine. Sequences without an unambiguous match to a single V gene segment were excluded from the earlier analysis of approximately 560 of the donors. An earlier analysis of a few hundred of the donors called V segments functional above 56.7% productive rearrangements and segregating when the between-donor standard deviation exceeded 5%. A statistical classification framework was built for diagnosing cytomegalovirus status from the catalog of TCR beta chain sequences. In a later analysis, TCR nucleotide sequences were compared against IMGT/GENE-DB human TR gene sequences so that V and J genes could be assigned. In a later analysis, CDR3 sequences and most-parsimonious VDJ recombination scenarios were assigned using the TCRdist pipeline. In a later analysis, every TCR beta chain was defined by the combination of its CDR3 amino acid sequence and its V-gene family, and reads without a unique V-gene family were dropped. A later analysis removed 600 or so highly shared, low-generation-probability nucleotide sequences to deal with suspected cross-contamination and a sequencing artifact. In a later analysis, a clonal expansion index for each public chain was calculated from normalized within-repertoire ranks of inferred template counts. Generation probabilities in a later analysis came from a VDJ recombination model fitted to out-of-frame rearrangements, and those results were checked against IGoR. Hypergeometric tests were used in a later analysis to score TCR-TCR, TCR-HLA and TCR-CMV co-occurrence, with a repertoire-size bias correction applied to the TCR pairs. In a later analysis, false discovery rates were estimated by permuting HLA or CMV assignments 20 times. In a later analysis, co-occurring TCRs were grouped using DBSCAN, and TCRdist sequence similarity was added for clustering within HLA-allele-positive subsets. Co-occurrence clustering excluded repertoires with fewer than 30,000 or more than 120,000 public chains, plus five with anomalous nucleotide sharing. TCRdb re-hosts the immuneACCESS table, in-frame sequences only. Its copies lack some clones; in the studies checked, an unresolved V gene accounts for under half of them, and the cause for the rest is not known. V and J calls and clone size are as listed in that table; D and trimming were resolved from the DNA. The sample profile shows almost 200,000 clones; roughly 77% of them were found once. Of the sample, around 0.4% is held by the ten largest clones.

This TCR came from a male donor in good health and CMV-seropositive. The specimen sequenced was PBMCs. The chain employs TRBV4-3 and TRBJ2-3, with 7 central nucleotides matching TRBD2. DNA sequence: TGCGCCAGCAGCCAGGCGGGGGGCACAGATACGCAGTATTTT. It encodes CASSQAGGTDTQYF.